These T cell receptor beta chains were read from a single sample in a study of regulatory T cells in long-lasting Graves disease. TCRdb fed the multiplex PCR reads into MiXCR, producing one record per CDR3 protein. The sample yields more than 300,000 distinct CDR3 sequences, about 19% seen once. Sequencing used peripheral blood mononuclear cells (PBMCs), obtained when the disease was refractory, from a patient treated with antithyroid drugs. Source of these receptors: a female donor with Graves disease. Both conserved end residues are part of each CDR3. The D gene is left open where the match is weak. A row's size may be missing; if present it is once, few, many or a size class.

V: TRBV3-1
J: TRBJ2-3
D: .
size: .
DNA: TGTGCCAGCAGCCAAGGGGGCACTAGCACAGATACGCAGTATTTT
CDR3: CASSQGGTSTDTQYF

V: TRBV20-1
J: TRBJ2-7
D: TRBD2
size: .
DNA: TGCAGTGCTAGAGATCCAACTAGCGGGAGGGCCCCTAGCGAGCAGTACTTC
CDR3: CSARDPTSGRAPSEQYF

V: TRBV5-1
J: TRBJ1-1
D: .
size: .
DNA: TGCGCCAGCAGCTTTTCCCCCTCGGGGTCCACTGAAGCTTTCTTT
CDR3: CASSFSPSGSTEAFF

V: TRBV27
J: TRBJ2-7
D: .
size: few
DNA: TGTGCCAGCAGAAGTTCTAAAGGGTACGAGCAGTACTTC
CDR3: CASRSSKGYEQYF

V: TRBV5-1
J: TRBJ2-2
D: .
size: many
DNA: TGCGCCAGCAGCTTGGCGGCGCGGACCACCGGGGAGCTGTTTTTT
CDR3: CASSLAARTTGELFF

V: TRBV5-6
J: TRBJ2-7
D: .
size: .
DNA: TGTGCCAGCAGCACGGGTGGGTGGTTCTCCTACGAGCAGTACTTC
CDR3: CASSTGGWFSYEQYF

V: TRBV2
J: TRBJ1-2
D: .
size: many
DNA: TGTGCCAGCAGTGCCCCGTGGGGGCCGAGGGGCTACACCTTC
CDR3: CASSAPWGPRGYTF

V: TRBV6-2/TRBV6-3
J: TRBJ1-2
D: .
size: many
DNA: TGTGCCAGCAGTGATACGGGGGGCTATGGCTACACCTTC
CDR3: CASSDTGGYGYTF

V: TRBV5-1
J: TRBJ1-1
D: .
size: .
DNA: TGCGCCAGCAGGTTGGACTGGTCTGAAGCTTTCTTT
CDR3: CASRLDWSEAFF

V: TRBV10-3
J: TRBJ2-7
D: .
size: few
DNA: TGTGCCATCAGTGAGGCCCAGGCCGCTGCCGAGCAGTACTTC
CDR3: CAISEAQAAAEQYF

V: TRBV6-1
J: TRBJ2-7
D: .
size: many
DNA: TGTGCCAGCAGGTCGCGGAGGGTATCCGAGCAGTACTTC
CDR3: CASRSRRVSEQYF